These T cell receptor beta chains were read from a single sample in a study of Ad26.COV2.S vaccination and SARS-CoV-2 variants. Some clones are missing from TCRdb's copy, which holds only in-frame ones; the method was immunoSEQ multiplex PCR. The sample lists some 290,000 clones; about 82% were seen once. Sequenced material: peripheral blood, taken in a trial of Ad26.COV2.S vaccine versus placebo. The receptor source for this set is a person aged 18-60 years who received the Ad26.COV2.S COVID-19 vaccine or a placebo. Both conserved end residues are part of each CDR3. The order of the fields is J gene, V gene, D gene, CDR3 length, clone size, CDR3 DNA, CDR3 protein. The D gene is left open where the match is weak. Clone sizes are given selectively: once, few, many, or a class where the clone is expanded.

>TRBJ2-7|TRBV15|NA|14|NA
TGTGCCACCAGCAGAGAAGGAATCGCCTACGAGCAGTACTTC
CATSREGIAYEQYF
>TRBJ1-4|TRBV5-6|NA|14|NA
TGTGCCAGCAGCTCCGGGACGGAGAATGAAAAACTGTTTTTT
CASSSGTENEKLFF
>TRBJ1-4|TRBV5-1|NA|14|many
TGCGCCAGCAGCTTGGGGACAACTAATGAAAAACTGTTTTTT
CASSLGTTNEKLFF
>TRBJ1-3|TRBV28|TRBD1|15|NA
TGTGCCAGCAGTCCACCCCGACAGGGGAGGAACACCATATATTTT
CASSPPRQGRNTIYF
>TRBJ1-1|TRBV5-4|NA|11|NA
TGTGCCAGCAGCTTGGGAAGGGAAGCTTTCTTT
CASSLGREAFF
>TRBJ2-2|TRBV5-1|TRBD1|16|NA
TGCGCCAGCAGCAAAGGGACAGGGGGCTTGACCGGGGAGCTGTTTTTT
CASSKGTGGLTGELFF
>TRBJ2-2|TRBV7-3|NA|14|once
TGTGCCAGCAGCCAGAGCGGGAACACCGGGGAGCTGTTTTTT
CASSQSGNTGELFF
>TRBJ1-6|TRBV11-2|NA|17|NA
TGTGCCAGCAGCCTCCCCGGGGCAGGGAGCTATAATTCACCCCTCCACTTT
CASSLPGAGSYNSPLHF
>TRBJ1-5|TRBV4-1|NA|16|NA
TGCGCCAGCAGCCGCGGGCAGGGTTTAGGCAATCAGCCCCAGCATTTT
CASSRGQGLGNQPQHF
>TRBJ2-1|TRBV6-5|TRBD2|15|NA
TGTGCCAGCATCCCGGGACTAGCGGGGTTTAATGAGCAGTTCTTC
CASIPGLAGFNEQFF
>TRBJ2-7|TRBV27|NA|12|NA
TGTGCCAGCCGGGGGGCAGGGTACGAGCAGTACTTC
CASRGAGYEQYF